The 18 T cell receptor beta chains below all came from one sample that was sequenced in a study of T cell changes during pregnancy in multiple sclerosis. Measured with immunoSEQ multiplex PCR; TCRdb has only the in-frame clones, and not every one. The sample records tens of thousands of clones, around 90% being singletons. The sequencing here drew on peripheral blood, taken in the third trimester of pregnancy. Receptors were obtained from a female donor in good health, enrolled as a control in a pregnancy study.

The gene calls are TRBV4-1 and TRBJ2-1; D not certain. Germline V CDR1 and CDR2: MGHRA, YSYEKL. The CDR3 covers 17 residues. Trimming took 0 bases from V and 0 from J, leaving 12 bases between them. The CDR3 sequence is CASSQETAMSSYNEQFF. CDR3 nucleotides: TGCGCCAGCAGCCAAGAAACCGCGATGAGCTCCTACAATGAGCAGTTCTTC.

The V call is TRBV28, the J call TRBJ2-7; a possible D gene is TRBD2 (6 bases). Germline loops: CDR1 MDHEN, CDR2 SYDVKM. This CDR3 is built from 11 residues. The ends were cut back, 6 bases at V and 6 bases at J, with 9 bases in the middle. In nucleotides, the CDR3 is TGTGCCAGCAGGGAGGGGCGCGAGCAGTACTTC. It encodes CASREGREQYF. Filled out from reference TRBV28 and TRBJ2-7, the complete variable domain reads DVKVTQSSRYLVKRTGEKVFLECVQDMDHENMFWYRQDPGLGLRLIYFSYDVKMKEKGDIPEGYSVSREKKERFSLILESASTNQTSMYLCASREGREQYFGPGTRLTVT.

The chain carries TRBV7-2 and TRBJ1-4; D possibly corresponds to TRBD1 (6 bases). V was shortened by 4 bases and J by 2 bases, with 11 bases between the two germline ends. CDR1 and CDR2 from the germline V gene are SGHTA and FQGNSA. The CDR3 is made up of 15 amino acids. CDR3 coding DNA: TGTGCCAGCAGCTCAACAGGGAGTACTAATGAAAAACTGTTTTTT. Amino acids: CASSSTGSTNEKLFF.

J is TRBJ2-3 and V is TRBV7-9, with TRBD2 matching over 8 bases. CDR3 length: 15 residues. After removal of 5 bases from V and 4 bases from J, the junction contained 8 bases not matched to a gene. Germline V gene data show CDR1 as SEHNR and CDR2 as FQNEAQ (reference sequence). Here the CDR3 DNA reads TGTGCCAGCAGCCCCGGGCGGGGGGACTCAGATACGCAGTATTTT. This codes for CASSPGRGDSDTQYF.

The rearrangement links TRBV10-3 to TRBJ2-4, with 7 bases that match TRBD1. V shed 0 bases and J 7 bases; nucleotides not matched to a gene: 0. Looked up from germline, CDR1 is ENHRY and CDR2 is SYGVKD. The CDR3 extends over 13 amino acids. The CDR3 here is CAISESTGNIQYF. CDR3 DNA: TGTGCCATCAGTGAGTCGACAGGGAACATTCAGTACTTC.

The rearrangement links TRBV15 to TRBJ1-4; 9 nucleotides match TRBD1. The CDR3 spans 14 residues. Germline-derived CDR1 and CDR2 are LNHNV and YYDKDF (reference sequence). Trimming removed 3 bases from V and 7 bases from J; junction bases left unmatched: 3. In DNA form, the CDR3 reads TGTGCCACCAGCAGTCCGGGACAGGGTGAAAAACTGTTTTTT. This gives the protein CATSSPGQGEKLFF.

The rearrangement joins TRBV11-3 to TRBJ2-1; 9 bases map to TRBD2. The CDR3 is 15 amino acids. The V gene's germline CDR1 is SGHNT and CDR2 YENEEA. Unmatched junction bases numbered 7, after V lost 2 bases and J lost 8 bases. The CDR3 spells CASSLSAGGPDEQFF. DNA of the CDR3: TGTGCCAGCAGCTTATCGGCGGGGGGGCCCGATGAGCAGTTCTTC.

The chain links TRBV18 to TRBJ1-2; D is undetermined. V gave up 6 bases and J gave up 4 bases, with 12 bases separating them. The germline gives CDR1 KGHSH, CDR2 LQKENI. The CDR3 is made up of 13 amino acids. The CDR3 is CASSPRSGYGYTF. CDR3 sequence (DNA): TGTGCCAGCTCCCCGAGAAGCGGCTATGGCTACACCTTC.

This clone was observed a single time. The chain links TRBV5-1 to TRBJ2-3; no clear D gene. The germline gives CDR1 SGHRS, CDR2 YFSETQ. This CDR3 is built from 14 residues. V was cut by 2 bases and J by 2 bases, with 9 bases left in between. The CDR3 region is CASSFYHITDTQYF. The CDR3 DNA follows: TGCGCCAGCAGCTTCTACCATATCACAGATACGCAGTATTTT.

This chain connects TRBV7-9 to TRBJ2-7; 8 bases are shared with TRBD1. The CDR3 totals 14 residues. Germline CDR1 reads SEHNR; CDR2 reads FQNEAQ (reference sequence). Germline trimming cut 4 bases from V and 2 bases from J; bases unmatched to any gene: 4. The CDR3 bases are TGTGCCAGCAGCTCGCAGGGGGCCACCTACGAGCAGTACTTC. Its protein is CASSSQGATYEQYF. The variable domain in full, with the rest retrieved from reference TRBV7-9 and TRBJ2-7, is DTGVSQNPRHKITKRGQNVTFRCDPISEHNRLYWYRQTLGQGPEFLTYFQNEAQLEKSRLLSDRFSAERPKGSFSTLEIQRTEQGDSAMYLCASSSQGATYEQYFGPGTRLTVT.

The rearrangement uses TRBV28 and TRBJ2-5, with 12 bases that match TRBD1. Germline values: CDR1 MDHEN, CDR2 SYDVKM. The CDR3 has 16 residues. V shed 3 bases and J 3 bases; nucleotides not matched to a gene: 5. The CDR3 reads CASSFWGQGAKETQYF. The DNA for the CDR3 is TGTGCCAGCAGTTTCTGGGGACAGGGGGCGAAAGAGACCCAGTACTTC.

The gene calls are TRBV12-5 and TRBJ2-2; D is possibly TRBD2 (6 bases). Trimming shortened V by 7 bases and J by 0 bases, and 9 bases separated the two germline ends. Germline values: CDR1 LGHNT, CDR2 FRNRAP. This CDR3 spans 14 amino acids. CDR3 sequence: CASVREANTGELFF. As DNA, the CDR3 is TGTGCTAGTGTAAGGGAGGCGAACACCGGGGAGCTGTTTTTT.

The rearrangement joins TRBV2 to TRBJ1-5, with TRBD1 matching over 8 bases. The CDR3 has 17 residues. Germline V lookup: CDR1 SNHLY, CDR2 FYNNEI. With V trimmed by 6 bases and J by 1 base, 11 bases remained unmatched. As DNA, the CDR3 is TGTGCCAGCAGCACGGACAGGGTGGGGGAAAGCAATCAGCCCCAGCATTTT. Amino acid sequence: CASSTDRVGESNQPQHF.

This chain connects TRBV30 to TRBJ1-1; maybe TRBD1 (5 bases). This CDR3 is built from 13 residues. V lost 3 bases, J lost 5 bases, and 13 bases lay in between. CDR1 is GTSNPN and CDR2 is SVGIG in the germline V gene (reference sequence). CDR3 coding DNA: TGTGCCTGGAGGACGGAGGGGTGGACTGAAGCTTTCTTT. Its protein is CAWRTEGWTEAFF.

This chain connects TRBV7-2 to TRBJ2-5; no firm D call. This CDR3 has 15 amino acids. Germline CDR1 and CDR2: SGHTA and FQGNSA. Trimming took off 3 bases at V and 5 bases at J, with 16 bases between the two ends. The DNA of the CDR3 is TGTGCCAGCAGCTTGGGTCCCGCAGCTAGTGAGACCCAGTACTTC. It is translated as CASSLGPAASETQYF.

The genes are TRBV7-8 and TRBJ2-7; D unresolved. V was pared by 0 bases and J by 3 bases, with 6 bases between. The CDR3 is 13 amino acids. From germline, CDR1 is SGHVS and CDR2 FQNEAQ. For the CDR3, the DNA is TGTGCCAGCAGCTTAGCGGAGAGCTACGAGCAGTACTTC. It encodes CASSLAESYEQYF.

This clone was recorded a few times. This chain connects TRBV30 to TRBJ2-5; TRBD2 agrees at 8 bases. The germline CDR1 and CDR2 sequences are GTSNPN and SVGIG (reference sequence). The length of the CDR3 is 14 residues. The trim removed 1 base at V and 10 bases at J, leaving 11 bases unmatched. The CDR3 nucleotides read TGTGCCTGGAGTGGAGGGTTCGGGGGGGCCGGCCAGTACTTC. Translating it yields CAWSGGFGGAGQYF.

V and J are TRBV7-2 and TRBJ1-6; no clear D. The germline gives CDR1 SGHTA, CDR2 FQGNSA. V lost 4 bases and J lost 14, with 21 bases in between. The CDR3 totals 15 residues. DNA for the CDR3: TGTGCCAGCAGCTCCCCGACGGCTAGCGGTTTGGCCCTCCACTTT. As protein: CASSSPTASGLALHF.